The 24 T cell receptor beta chains given below trace back to one sample, sequenced in a study of tumor-infiltrating lymphocytes in primary liver carcinoma. The template, 450 to 650 ng total RNA, yielded TCR beta cDNA made with a constant-region primer. It was through three nested multiplex PCR rounds of slightly modified ARM-PCR that TCR beta libraries arose. Use of TRBV1-TRBV30 forward primers with a C-beta reverse primer characterized the first two PCR rounds, which lasted about 9 cycles each. TCRdb reanalysed the multiplex PCR reads using MiXCR and keeps one entry per CDR3 protein. The sample holds fewer than 150,000 distinct CDR3 sequences, about 68% seen once. Co-extraction of both nucleic acids (RNA and DNA) used about 18-31 mg of unsorted bulk tissue. The sequenced material came from liver tumor tissue from sampling region 1. Stated subset: tumor region T1, superior pole. Every receptor here comes from an older woman with primary liver carcinoma and hepatitis B virus infection.

This clonotype has at least ten counts. This rearrangement joins TRBV12-3 or TRBV12-4 to TRBJ2-1, with 7 bases aligning to TRBD2. CDR3 length: 15 residues. V was clipped by 3 bases and J by 0 bases; unmatched bases: 2. The CDR3 loop is CASSFREGSYNEQFF. The CDR3 DNA is TGTGCCAGCAGTTTCAGGGAGGGCTCCTACAATGAGCAGTTCTTC.

Concerning this clonotype: A single base separates this from a much larger clone, so it may be a read error. The chain recombines TRBV28 with TRBJ2-7; 8 nucleotides match TRBD1. This CDR3 contains 14 residues. J gave up 3 bases and V 7 bases, and 8 bases lay outside the gene matches. In germline, CDR1 is MDHEN, CDR2 SYDVKM. This chain's CDR3 is CASMSTGGLYEQYF. The CDR3 nucleotides are TGTGCCAGCATGAGTACAGGGGGTCTCTACGAGCAGTACTTC.

Comment on this clonotype: One end of the junction does not line up with germline, which may come from a read error. This chain links TRBV4-1 with TRBJ2-2; 11 nucleotides agree with TRBD2. Germline V lookup: CDR1 MGHRA, CDR2 YSYEKL. The CDR3 totals 17 residues. The CDR3 loop is CTSSRETSGRGMGELFF. CDR3 coding DNA: TGCACCAGCAGCCGGGAAACTAGCGGGAGAGGGATGGGGGAGCTGTTTTTT.

This clonotype occurred many times. The chain links TRBV6-1 to TRBJ1-5; D remains ambiguous. The CDR3 has 16 amino acids. Deletions cut 0 bases from V and 0 bases from J, with 9 bases between. Germline-derived CDR1 and CDR2 are MNHNS and SASEGT. The DNA of the CDR3 is TGTGCCAGCAGTGAAGCGCAGTATCGTAGCAATCAGCCCCAGCATTTT. Protein: CASSEAQYRSNQPQHF.

The rearrangement links TRBV7-9 to TRBJ2-1, with 10 bases aligning to TRBD2. Germline values: CDR1 SEHNR, CDR2 FQNEAQ (reference sequence). This CDR3 has 14 residues. The CDR3 loop reads CTNNEAGGNNEQFF. In DNA, the CDR3 is TGTACCAACAACGAAGCGGGAGGGAACAATGAGCAGTTCTTC.

As for this clonotype: Germline is not matched at one junction end, which may reflect a read error. The genes are TRBV11-1 and TRBJ2-5; D unclear. The CDR3 extends over 14 amino acids. Germline CDR1 reads SGHAT; CDR2 reads FQDESV (reference sequence). The CDR3, as DNA: TGTGCCAGTAGCTTATTCAGGAATCAAGAGACCCAGTACTTC. As protein: CASSLFRNQETQYF.

This clonotype was counted only a few times. The chain links TRBV7-9 to TRBJ2-2; D not certain. V lost 1 base and J lost 6, with 3 bases in between. CDR1 is SEHNR and CDR2 is FQNEAQ in the germline V gene (reference sequence). The CDR3 spans 12 residues. The CDR3 DNA is TGTGCCAGCAGCTTAGGGCCCGGGGAGCTGTTTTTT. Its translation: CASSLGPGELFF.

Turning to this clonotype: Just one base apart from a much larger clone, this may be a read error. The chain employs TRBV6-6 and TRBJ1-2; a weak D match, TRBD1 (5 bases). The ends were cut back, 2 bases at V and 5 bases at J, with 6 bases in the middle. The CDR3 has 12 residues. The germline V gene has CDR1 MNHNY and CDR2 SVGAGI (reference sequence). CDR3 region: CASSYRGYGYTF. The CDR3 DNA follows: TGTGCCAGCAGTTACAGGGGTTATGGCTACACCTTC.

This clonotype was recorded many times. The chain combines TRBV6-5 with TRBJ2-7, with TRBD1 matching 7 bases. V gave up 6 bases and J gave up 6 bases; unmatched junction bases: 14. The CDR3 contains 15 residues. Looked up from germline, CDR1 is MNHEY and CDR2 is SVGAGI. For the CDR3, the DNA is TGTGCCAGCAGCTATACTCAGGGACAGCGGTTCGAGCAGTACTTC. Protein sequence: CASSYTQGQRFEQYF.

Note on this clonotype: Mismatch with germline at one junction end may stem from a read error. The chain carries TRBV11-2 and TRBJ2-7; 9 nucleotides align to TRBD2. Germline V gene lookup returns CDR1 SGHAT and CDR2 FQNNGV. The length of the CDR3 is 16 residues. The DNA for the CDR3 is TGTGCCAGCAACTTAGCGGGGGTCGGCCGTGGATACGAGCAGTACTTC. This gives the protein CASNLAGVGRGYEQYF.

With regard to this clonotype: Lacking the conserved final phenylalanine or tryptophan, this CDR3 likely reflects a read error. The chain joins TRBV11-2 to TRBJ2-7; 9 positions agree with TRBD2. CDR3 length equals 13 residues. CDR1 is SGHAT, CDR2 FQNNGV, per germline. CDR3 in amino acids: CVSSLISGSEQYS. DNA for the CDR3: TGTGTCAGCAGCTTAATTAGCGGGAGCGAGCAGTACTCC.

As concerns this clonotype: This CDR3 is missing its conserved last phenylalanine or tryptophan, likely due to a read error. This chain connects TRBV6-1 to TRBJ2-7; TRBD2 matches at 9 bases. The CDR3 has 13 residues. The germline V gene has CDR1 MNHNS and CDR2 SASEGT. CDR3 loop: CVSSAQRGVEQYL. The CDR3 DNA reads as TGTGTCAGCAGCGCTCAGCGGGGGGTCGAGCAGTACTTA.

The count of this clonotype is one. A read error may be the cause here, since a much bigger clone is one base away. In nucleotides, the CDR3 is TGCGCCAGCAGCCAAGCCCAGGGAATGAATGGCTACACCTTC. As protein: CASSQAQGMNGYTF. This chain uses TRBV4-1 with TRBJ1-2; D is perhaps TRBD1 (5 bases). V was shortened by 1 base and J by 6 bases, with 12 bases between the two germline ends. Germline values: CDR1 MGHRA, CDR2 YSYEKL. The CDR3 has 14 residues.

On this clonotype itself: Because the CDR3 is missing its conserved closing phenylalanine or tryptophan, this is likely a read error. This chain uses TRBV10-3 with TRBJ2-3; D is unresolved. The V and J ends lost 3 bases and 5 bases respectively, with 9 bases between them. Per the germline V gene, CDR1 is ENHRY and CDR2 is SYGVKD. The CDR3 is 13 residues long. This CDR3 is CAISDHLGDTQYL. The CDR3 nucleotides are TGTGCCATCAGTGACCATCTCGGAGATACGCAGTATTTA.

This clonotype was counted a few times. J is TRBJ2-7 and V is TRBV7-9; D call uncertain. Trimming took 6 bases from V and 4 from J, leaving 16 bases between them. CDR3 size: 14 residues. Germline V gives CDR1 SEHNR, CDR2 FQNEAQ (reference sequence). CDR3 residues: CASSPESNGYEQYF. CDR3 DNA sequence: TGTGCCAGCAGTCCCGAGAGTAACGGTTACGAGCAGTACTTC.

A single count supports this clonotype. At one of its ends the junction is not consistent with the germline gene, which may arise from a read error. The chain carries TRBV11-2 and TRBJ1-2; unclear D gene. The CDR3 length is 14 residues. Germline-derived CDR1 and CDR2 are SGHAT and FQNNGV. The CDR3 is CTSSSSGGGYGYTF. The DNA of the CDR3 is TGTACCAGCAGCTCCTCCGGTGGTGGATATGGCTACACCTTC.

This chain joins TRBV6-5 and TRBJ1-4; D is undetermined. The CDR3 has 14 amino acids. V was clipped by 2 bases and J by 7 bases, with 11 bases between them. Per germline, CDR1 MNHEY and CDR2 SVGAGI. CDR3 sequence (DNA): TGTGCCAGCAGTTACAGAGGCTGGCGTGAAAAACTGTTTTTT. Its protein product is CASSYRGWREKLFF.

This clonotype was found many times. The rearrangement joins TRBV11-2 to TRBJ2-7; 10 bases fit TRBD2. Germline trimming cut 5 bases from V and 7 bases from J; bases unmatched to any gene: 11. There are 15 residues in the CDR3. CDR1 SGHAT and CDR2 FQNNGV come from the germline V gene. DNA of the CDR3: TGTGCCAGCAGCCTGAGCGGGAGGGCCTCTAGAGAGCAGTACTTC. Translating gives CASSLSGRASREQYF.

In regard to this clonotype: The junction shows a germline mismatch at one end, possibly a read error. The chain has TRBV11-2 and TRBJ2-1; the match to TRBD1 covers 9 bases. CDR1 is SGHAT, CDR2 FQNNGV, per germline. The CDR3 contains 17 residues. The CDR3 region has the DNA TGTACCAGCAGCTTACGATCGGGACAGGGATTCTACAATGAGCAGTTCTTC. Residues: CTSSLRSGQGFYNEQFF.

This clonotype has ten or more counts. The chain links TRBV6-2 or TRBV6-3 to TRBJ2-1; unclear D gene. Trimming removed 8 bases from V and 7 bases from J, with 12 bases in between. This CDR3 has 12 residues. Germline CDR1 reads MNHEY; CDR2 reads SVGEGT. CDR3 DNA sequence: TGTGCCAGCGGGGAACAGAATAATGAGCAGTTCTTC. As protein: CASGEQNNEQFF.

This clonotype was seen ten or more times. The CDR3 DNA sequence: TGTGCCAGCAGTCAAGGGGGAAAACTGTTTTTT. Translating it yields CASSQGGKLFF. The chain joins TRBV6-6 to TRBJ1-4; D possibly corresponds to TRBD1 (6 bases). Germline loops: CDR1 MNHNY, CDR2 SVGAGI (reference sequence). CDR3 length: 11 amino acids. V was trimmed by 5 bases and J by 10 bases, leaving 8 bases between them.

Note on this clonotype: One junction end does not reproduce the germline sequence, and a read error may be involved. The CDR3 spells CASSSLGTGDFAAFF. CDR3 sequence (DNA): TGTGCAAGCAGTTCCCTCGGGACAGGGGATTTCGCAGCTTTCTTT. This rearrangement joins TRBV28 to TRBJ1-1; 10 positions match TRBD1. Germline CDR1 reads MDHEN; CDR2 reads SYDVKM. This CDR3 spans 15 amino acids.

This clonotype was found many times. V gene TRBV28 combines with J gene TRBJ1-1; D possibly corresponds to TRBD1 (6 bases). Germline V lookup: CDR1 MDHEN, CDR2 SYDVKM. Trimming removed 8 bases at V and 4 bases at J, with 14 bases between. CDR3 length: 13 amino acids. The CDR3 DNA reads as TGTGCCAGCGGGGGACATACAGTCACTGAAGCTTTCTTT. This codes for CASGGHTVTEAFF.

This clonotype counts as medium-sized. V gene TRBV11-2 combines with J gene TRBJ2-1; D perhaps matches TRBD1 (5 bases). The CDR3 loop spans 13 amino acids. Deletions cut 0 bases from V and 9 bases from J, with 9 bases between. Germline assignment: CDR1 SGHAT and CDR2 FQNNGV. The CDR3: CASSLDRDGEQFF. The CDR3 DNA follows: TGTGCCAGCAGCTTAGACAGGGATGGTGAGCAGTTCTTC. Full variable domain (outside the CDR3, taken from reference TRBV11-2 and TRBJ2-1): EAGVAQSPRYKIIEKRQSVAFWCNPISGHATLYWYQQILGQGPKLLIQFQNNGVVDDSQLPKDRFSAERLKGVDSTLKIQPAKLEDSAVYLCASSLDRDGEQFFGPGTRLTVL.